One sample yielded the 4 T cell receptor beta chains listed below, sequenced in a study of long-term antiretroviral therapy in people with HIV. Researchers ran immunoSEQ v3.0 at survey level. Using immunoSEQ multiplex PCR, the repertoire was profiled, and TCRdb retains in-frame clones only, with some absent. This table holds 20,000 to 25,000 clones, around 77% found once. Sequences were derived from unsorted PBMCs, sampled approximately 1.8 years before starting antiretroviral therapy. All receptors derive from a middle-aged woman with HIV.

This clone was counted between two and nine times. This sequence joins TRBV19 and TRBJ1-2; D is perhaps TRBD1 (6 bases). CDR3 length equals 18 residues. Germline CDR1 LNHDA, CDR2 SQIVND (reference sequence). V was shortened by 0 bases and J by 3 bases, with 20 bases between the two germline ends. CDR3 bases: TGTGCCAGTAGTATAGAGGGGGGGGCGCGGATGTCCCACTATGGCTACACCTTC. It specifies CASSIEGGARMSHYGYTF.

Only one count was recorded for this clone. J is TRBJ1-1 and V is TRBV6-1; no clear D gene. Germline-derived CDR1 and CDR2 are MNHNS and SASEGT. CDR3 size: 13 residues. V was cut by 4 bases and J by 4 bases, with 10 bases left in between. CDR3 amino acids: CASSVGTFTEAFF. The CDR3 bases are TGTGCCAGCAGTGTCGGTACCTTCACTGAAGCTTTCTTT.

This clone showed up just once. The gene calls are TRBV19 and TRBJ1-1; D is perhaps TRBD1 (6 bases). This CDR3 comprises 14 residues. V was cut by 2 bases and J by 5 bases, with 12 bases left in between. Germline CDR1 LNHDA, CDR2 SQIVND (reference sequence). The DNA of the CDR3 is TGTGCCAGTAGTATAACTCAGGGGCGGACTGAAGCTTTCTTT. It is translated as CASSITQGRTEAFF.

The V and J genes are TRBV7-9 and TRBJ1-2, with unresolved D. Trimming cost V 1 base and J 6 bases, with 9 bases left between them. From germline, CDR1 is SEHNR and CDR2 FQNEAQ (reference sequence). This CDR3 has 13 residues. The CDR3 reads CASSLGAIHGYTF. The CDR3 DNA reads as TGTGCCAGCAGCTTAGGGGCAATCCATGGCTACACCTTC.